The clone carrying this T cell receptor beta chain was counted between two and nine times. Its specificity is unknown. V lost 8 bases and J lost 10, with 6 bases in between. The CDR3 loop spans 10 amino acids. Germline CDR1 is MNHEY and CDR2 is SVGAGI. This entry belongs to a study of T-cell reconstitution after alpha-beta-depleted transplantation in children. General study points: At around two months after transplant, the alpha-beta T cells were reportedly derived from several hundred expanded clones that came from non-depleted graft cells. T-cell numbers and diversity one year post-transplant derived largely from freshly generated T cells. Surviving recipient T cells and intrathymic progenitors accounted for some patients' high TCRbeta diversity at day 60.

The TCRbeta library was prepared with unique molecular identifiers. Each CDR3 protein is one row after TCRdb ran MiXCR on the PCR reads. The data show roughly 670,000 distinct CDR3 sequences, 10% to 15% seen once. The sequence was collected from a girl aged 2 to 10 with congenital amegakaryocytic thrombocytopenia, due to receive a stem cell transplant. The sequenced sample was PBMCs, obtained before TCRalphabeta/CD19-depleted stem cell transplant. The genes are TRBV6-5 and TRBJ1-6; D is unclear. The CDR3 bases are TGTGCCAGCGGACGGTCACCCCTCCACTTT. Encoded protein: CASGRSPLHF.